These T cell receptor beta chains were read from a single sample in a study of T cell responses to AZD1222 COVID-19 vaccine. Clones were read by immunoSEQ multiplex PCR, and TCRdb kept only the in-frame ones, dropping some. This table holds around 160,000 clones, around 93% found once. Material: peripheral blood, obtained on day 0 of AZD1222 vaccination. These receptors all stem from an adult in good health. CDR3s include the opening cysteine and the closing phenylalanine or tryptophan. The D gene is left open where the match is weak. Expanded clones are given a class, and other clones once, few, many or no size at all.

V gene: TRBV7-2
clone size: -
J gene: TRBJ2-1
D gene: -
CDR3 protein: CASSPRTSSYNEQFF
CDR3 DNA: TGTGCCAGCAGCCCCCGAACTAGCTCCTACAATGAGCAGTTCTTC

V gene: TRBV2
clone size: -
J gene: TRBJ1-4
D gene: TRBD1
CDR3 protein: CASSSRDSLRKTVF
CDR3 DNA: TGTGCCAGCAGTTCCCGGGACAGCTTGCGAAAAACTGTTTTT

V gene: TRBV10-3
clone size: once
J gene: TRBJ1-4
D gene: -
CDR3 protein: CAIGAGSTNEKLFF
CDR3 DNA: TGTGCCATCGGGGCAGGGTCCACTAATGAAAAACTGTTTTTT

V gene: TRBV7-2
clone size: -
J gene: TRBJ2-3
D gene: TRBD2
CDR3 protein: CASSLGRGTDTQYF
CDR3 DNA: TGTGCCAGCAGCTTGGGGCGGGGGACAGATACGCAGTATTTT

V gene: TRBV24-1
clone size: -
J gene: TRBJ1-1
D gene: -
CDR3 protein: CATSAGGNTEAFF
CDR3 DNA: TGTGCCACCAGTGCGGGTGGAAACACTGAAGCTTTCTTT

V gene: TRBV9
clone size: -
J gene: TRBJ2-2
D gene: -
CDR3 protein: CASSIEGQTTGELFF
CDR3 DNA: TGTGCCAGCAGCATCGAGGGGCAAACCACCGGGGAGCTGTTTTTT

V gene: TRBV6-5
clone size: -
J gene: TRBJ2-7
D gene: -
CDR3 protein: CASSDQGSSWAQYF
CDR3 DNA: TGTGCCAGCAGCGACCAAGGGTCCTCCTGGGCGCAGTACTTC

V gene: TRBV6-5
clone size: -
J gene: TRBJ1-3
D gene: TRBD1
CDR3 protein: CASSYSTGTGNTIYF
CDR3 DNA: TGTGCCAGCAGTTACTCGACAGGGACTGGAAACACCATATATTTT

V gene: TRBV29-1
clone size: -
J gene: TRBJ1-1
D gene: -
CDR3 protein: CSVERGPNTEAFF
CDR3 DNA: TGCAGCGTTGAGCGCGGGCCGAACACTGAAGCTTTCTTT

V gene: TRBV3-1/TRBV3-2
clone size: -
J gene: TRBJ1-5
D gene: -
CDR3 protein: CASSQATGAGQPQHF
CDR3 DNA: TGTGCCAGCAGCCAAGCAACGGGTGCGGGACAGCCCCAGCATTTT

V gene: TRBV7-2
clone size: -
J gene: TRBJ2-1
D gene: -
CDR3 protein: CASSSRGARTGNEQFF
CDR3 DNA: TGTGCCAGCAGCTCCAGGGGGGCTAGGACGGGCAATGAGCAGTTCTTC

V gene: TRBV4-2
clone size: -
J gene: TRBJ2-1
D gene: TRBD1
CDR3 protein: CASSPSLRQGNEQFF
CDR3 DNA: TGTGCCAGCAGCCCGTCCCTTAGACAGGGGAATGAGCAGTTCTTC

V gene: TRBV3-1/TRBV3-2
clone size: -
J gene: TRBJ1-5
D gene: -
CDR3 protein: CASSPSWSPNQPQHF
CDR3 DNA: TGTGCCAGCAGCCCCTCCTGGAGTCCCAATCAGCCCCAGCATTTT

V gene: TRBV7-9
clone size: -
J gene: TRBJ2-2
D gene: -
CDR3 protein: CASSKPRGNTGELFF
CDR3 DNA: TGTGCCAGCAGCAAGCCCCGGGGAAACACCGGGGAGCTGTTTTTT

V gene: TRBV12-3/TRBV12-4
clone size: -
J gene: TRBJ1-3
D gene: -
CDR3 protein: CASSFGNTIYF
CDR3 DNA: TGTGCCAGCAGTTTCGGAAACACCATATATTTT

V gene: TRBV9
clone size: -
J gene: TRBJ1-2
D gene: -
CDR3 protein: CASSVSSFYGYTF
CDR3 DNA: TGTGCCAGCAGCGTAAGCAGCTTCTATGGCTACACCTTC

V gene: TRBV7-9
clone size: -
J gene: TRBJ1-5
D gene: -
CDR3 protein: CASSANGNQPQHF
CDR3 DNA: TGTGCCAGCAGCGCTAACGGTAATCAGCCCCAGCATTTT

V gene: TRBV5-6
clone size: -
J gene: TRBJ2-1
D gene: TRBD2
CDR3 protein: CASSLFLAGGPDEQFF
CDR3 DNA: TGTGCCAGCAGCTTGTTTCTGGCGGGAGGGCCTGATGAGCAGTTCTTC

V gene: TRBV6-6
clone size: -
J gene: TRBJ1-2
D gene: TRBD1
CDR3 protein: CASRPRDRGLNYGYTF
CDR3 DNA: TGTGCCAGCAGACCCCGGGACAGGGGGCTGAACTATGGCTACACCTTC

V gene: TRBV7-8
clone size: -
J gene: TRBJ1-4
D gene: -
CDR3 protein: CASSFSLNEKLFF
CDR3 DNA: TGTGCCAGCAGCTTTTCCCTCAATGAAAAACTGTTTTTT

V gene: TRBV7-6
clone size: -
J gene: TRBJ1-1
D gene: -
CDR3 protein: CASSLTTGPLNTEAFF
CDR3 DNA: TGTGCCAGCAGCTTAACAACAGGGCCCCTGAACACTGAAGCTTTCTTT

V gene: TRBV18
clone size: -
J gene: TRBJ1-1
D gene: -
CDR3 protein: CASSLGMNTEAFF
CDR3 DNA: TGTGCCAGCTCACTCGGGATGAACACTGAAGCTTTCTTT

V gene: TRBV5-8
clone size: -
J gene: TRBJ1-1
D gene: -
CDR3 protein: CASSPLLGRRSAEAFF
CDR3 DNA: TGTGCCAGCAGCCCACTCCTGGGGAGGAGGAGTGCTGAAGCTTTCTTT

V gene: TRBV4-1
clone size: -
J gene: TRBJ1-4
D gene: TRBD1
CDR3 protein: CASSQETGAATNEKLFF
CDR3 DNA: TGCGCCAGCAGCCAAGAGACAGGGGCTGCAACTAATGAAAAACTGTTTTTT

V gene: TRBV5-5
clone size: -
J gene: TRBJ1-2
D gene: -
CDR3 protein: CASSLTVYGYTF
CDR3 DNA: TGTGCCAGCAGCTTGACAGTCTATGGCTACACCTTC

V gene: TRBV12-3/TRBV12-4
clone size: -
J gene: TRBJ1-5
D gene: TRBD1
CDR3 protein: CASTTEGAQPQHF
CDR3 DNA: TGTGCCAGCACCACAGAGGGGGCCCAGCCCCAGCATTTT

V gene: TRBV3-1/TRBV3-2
clone size: -
J gene: TRBJ1-4
D gene: -
CDR3 protein: CASSPDISNEKLFF
CDR3 DNA: TGTGCCAGCAGCCCCGACATATCTAATGAAAAACTGTTTTTT

V gene: TRBV11-3
clone size: few
J gene: TRBJ1-6
D gene: -
CDR3 protein: CASSYMGENSPLHF
CDR3 DNA: TGTGCCAGCAGCTACATGGGGGAGAATTCACCCCTCCACTTT

V gene: TRBV12-3/TRBV12-4
clone size: -
J gene: TRBJ1-1
D gene: -
CDR3 protein: CASSRDMNTEAFF
CDR3 DNA: TGTGCCAGCAGTAGGGACATGAACACTGAAGCTTTCTTT

V gene: TRBV12-3/TRBV12-4
clone size: -
J gene: TRBJ2-3
D gene: -
CDR3 protein: CASSRGADTQYF
CDR3 DNA: TGTGCCAGCAGTAGGGGGGCAGATACGCAGTATTTT

V gene: TRBV18
clone size: -
J gene: TRBJ2-3
D gene: -
CDR3 protein: CASSPGYVGPDTQYF
CDR3 DNA: TGTGCCAGCTCACCAGGGTATGTTGGCCCAGATACGCAGTATTTT

V gene: TRBV19
clone size: -
J gene: TRBJ1-1
D gene: -
CDR3 protein: CASSIKAETEAFF
CDR3 DNA: TGTGCCAGTAGTATAAAGGCGGAGACTGAAGCTTTCTTT

V gene: TRBV3-1/TRBV3-2
clone size: -
J gene: TRBJ1-2
D gene: -
CDR3 protein: CASSLTQGYGYTF
CDR3 DNA: TGTGCCAGCAGCCTTACACAGGGTTATGGCTACACCTTC

V gene: TRBV5-4
clone size: -
J gene: TRBJ1-1
D gene: -
CDR3 protein: CASSLDLRNTEAFF
CDR3 DNA: TGTGCCAGCAGCTTGGATTTGAGAAACACTGAAGCTTTCTTT

V gene: TRBV7-2
clone size: -
J gene: TRBJ1-2
D gene: TRBD1
CDR3 protein: CASSPRQGSYGYTF
CDR3 DNA: TGTGCCAGCAGCCCTAGACAGGGCTCCTATGGCTACACCTTC

V gene: TRBV2
clone size: -
J gene: TRBJ1-6
D gene: -
CDR3 protein: CASRGINSPLHF
CDR3 DNA: TGTGCCAGCAGAGGAATCAATTCACCCCTCCACTTT

V gene: TRBV9
clone size: -
J gene: TRBJ2-3
D gene: TRBD2
CDR3 protein: CASSPTSGRTDTQYF
CDR3 DNA: TGTGCCAGCAGCCCGACTAGCGGGAGAACAGATACGCAGTATTTT

V gene: TRBV19
clone size: -
J gene: TRBJ1-2
D gene: -
CDR3 protein: CASSIGEFRGGYTF
CDR3 DNA: TGTGCCAGTAGTATAGGGGAGTTTCGGGGTGGCTACACCTTC

V gene: TRBV12-3/TRBV12-4
clone size: -
J gene: TRBJ2-1
D gene: -
CDR3 protein: CASSPRRVSEQFF
CDR3 DNA: TGTGCCAGCAGCCCGAGAAGGGTTTCTGAGCAGTTCTTC

V gene: TRBV9
clone size: -
J gene: TRBJ2-1
D gene: -
CDR3 protein: CASSVKLSSYNEQFF
CDR3 DNA: TGTGCCAGCAGCGTAAAGTTGAGCTCCTACAATGAGCAGTTCTTC

V gene: TRBV4-2
clone size: -
J gene: TRBJ1-3
D gene: -
CDR3 protein: CASSLTGPLSGNTIYF
CDR3 DNA: TGTGCCAGCAGCCTAACAGGACCGCTCTCTGGAAACACCATATATTTT

V gene: TRBV4-1
clone size: -
J gene: TRBJ2-3
D gene: -
CDR3 protein: CASSQDRGGSLYF
CDR3 DNA: TGCGCCAGCAGCCAAGATAGAGGGGGGTCCTTGTATTTT

V gene: TRBV6-5
clone size: -
J gene: TRBJ2-2
D gene: -
CDR3 protein: CASSYRGSSTGELFF
CDR3 DNA: TGTGCCAGCAGTTATCGGGGGAGTAGCACCGGGGAGCTGTTTTTT

V gene: TRBV7-3
clone size: -
J gene: TRBJ2-3
D gene: TRBD1
CDR3 protein: CASSERTGDTDTQYF
CDR3 DNA: TGTGCCAGCAGCGAGCGGACAGGGGACACAGATACGCAGTATTTT

V gene: TRBV5-4
clone size: -
J gene: TRBJ2-1
D gene: -
CDR3 protein: CASSFRDNEQFF
CDR3 DNA: TGTGCCAGCAGCTTCCGGGACAATGAGCAGTTCTTC

V gene: TRBV19
clone size: -
J gene: TRBJ2-3
D gene: -
CDR3 protein: CASRGRNPSTDTQYF
CDR3 DNA: TGTGCCAGCAGGGGACGGAACCCCAGCACAGATACGCAGTATTTT

V gene: TRBV5-4
clone size: -
J gene: TRBJ2-5
D gene: -
CDR3 protein: CASSPGGAAETQYF
CDR3 DNA: TGTGCCAGCAGCCCGGGTGGGGCGGCGGAGACCCAGTACTTC

V gene: TRBV7-9
clone size: -
J gene: TRBJ1-2
D gene: -
CDR3 protein: CASSLGTAYGYTF
CDR3 DNA: TGTGCCAGCAGCTTAGGGACCGCCTATGGCTACACCTTC